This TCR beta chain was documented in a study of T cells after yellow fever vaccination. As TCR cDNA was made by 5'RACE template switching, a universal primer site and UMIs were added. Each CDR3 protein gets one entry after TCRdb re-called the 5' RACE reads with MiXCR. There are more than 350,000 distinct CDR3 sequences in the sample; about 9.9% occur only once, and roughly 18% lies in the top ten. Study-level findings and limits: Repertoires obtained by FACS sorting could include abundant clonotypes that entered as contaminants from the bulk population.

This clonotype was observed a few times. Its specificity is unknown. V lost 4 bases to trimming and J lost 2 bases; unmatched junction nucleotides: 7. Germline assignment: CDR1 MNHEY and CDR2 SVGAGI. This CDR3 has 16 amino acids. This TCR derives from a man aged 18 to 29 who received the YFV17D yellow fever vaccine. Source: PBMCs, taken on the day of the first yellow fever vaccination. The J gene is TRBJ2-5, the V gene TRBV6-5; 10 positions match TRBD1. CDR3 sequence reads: CASSFSGTGEQETQYF. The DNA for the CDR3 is TGTGCCAGCAGTTTCTCAGGGACAGGGGAGCAAGAGACCCAGTACTTC.